This T cell receptor (beta chain) was identified in a study of CD8 T cells in Susac syndrome. Trimming took 8 bases from V and 4 from J, leaving 22 bases between them. This CDR3 region has 15 residues. Germline-derived CDR1 and CDR2 are SGDLS and YYNGEE. Random hexamers served to reverse transcribe roughly 0.5 to 1 ug RNA. Amplification of TCR beta CDR3 used immunoSEQ multiplex PCR across 54 Vbeta and 13 Jbeta. Each CDR3 protein gets one entry after TCRdb re-called the immunoSEQ multiplex PCR reads with MiXCR. The repertoire includes about 210,000 distinct CDR3 sequences, 95% of them detected once, and 0.095% sits in the top ten.

Sequenced sample: CD4+ T cells from PBMCs. The sequence came from a human donor with multiple sclerosis. The chain couples TRBV9 to TRBJ2-7, with D tentatively TRBD2 (6 bases). CDR3 nucleotide sequence: TGTGCCAGGGCTTCTTCCCCGGGAGAGCGGTACGAGCAGTACTTC. This codes for CARASSPGERYEQYF.